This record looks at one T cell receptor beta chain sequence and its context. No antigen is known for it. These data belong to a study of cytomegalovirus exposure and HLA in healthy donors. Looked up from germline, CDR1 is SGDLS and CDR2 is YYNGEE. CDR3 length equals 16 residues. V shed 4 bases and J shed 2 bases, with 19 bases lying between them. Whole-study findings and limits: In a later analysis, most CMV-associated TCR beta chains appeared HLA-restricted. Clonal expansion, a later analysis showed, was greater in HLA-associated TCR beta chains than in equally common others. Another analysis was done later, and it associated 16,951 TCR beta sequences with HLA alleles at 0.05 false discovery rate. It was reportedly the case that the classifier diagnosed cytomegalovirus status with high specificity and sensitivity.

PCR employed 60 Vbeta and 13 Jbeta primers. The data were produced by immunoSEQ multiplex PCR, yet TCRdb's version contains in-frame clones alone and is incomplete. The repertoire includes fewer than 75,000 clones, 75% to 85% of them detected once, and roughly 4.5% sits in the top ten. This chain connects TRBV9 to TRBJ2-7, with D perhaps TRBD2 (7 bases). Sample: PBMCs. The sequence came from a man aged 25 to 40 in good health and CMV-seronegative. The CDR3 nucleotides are TGTGCCAGCAGCCCCCCCCTGGGGAGGGACACCTACGAGCAGTACTTC. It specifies CASSPPLGRDTYEQYF.